Listed below are T cell receptor beta chains from one sample, sequenced in a study of siplizumab effects on memory and regulatory T cells. TCRdb's copy holds only in-frame clones and misses some; the assay was immunoSEQ multiplex PCR. The sample has about 120,000 clones; over 85% are singletons. What was sequenced was CD4+ T cells sorted from blood. Source of these receptors: a human donor in good health. CDR3s include the opening cysteine and the closing phenylalanine or tryptophan. A D gene is named only where the DNA matches it firmly. Size is omitted from some rows. Given values are once, few, many or a class for expanded clones.

.	TRBJ2-2	TRBV5-1	TRBD1	TGCGCCAGCAGCTTGGTGCGGACGGGACAGATAAACACCGGGGAGCTGTTTTTT	CASSLVRTGQINTGELFF
.	TRBJ1-1	TRBV5-1	.	TGCGCCAGCAGCCCCCACGGCCGGGGCACTGAAGCTTTCTTT	CASSPHGRGTEAFF
.	TRBJ1-1	TRBV21-1	.	TGTGCCAGCAGCTATCATACAGCGAACACTGAAGCTTTCTTT	CASSYHTANTEAFF
.	TRBJ1-1	TRBV11-1	.	TGTGCCAGCAGCTTATCAGGAAACCTGAACACTGAAGCTTTCTTT	CASSLSGNLNTEAFF
.	TRBJ1-6	TRBV7-2	.	TGTGCCAGCAGCTTAGTCGTGGGGGGGCAAAATTCACCCCTCCACTTT	CASSLVVGGQNSPLHF
.	TRBJ1-5	TRBV5-6	.	TGTGCCAGCAGCTTGGGAGAACGGGGTCAGCCCCAGCATTTT	CASSLGERGQPQHF
.	TRBJ2-3	TRBV18	TRBD1	TGTGCCAGCTCAGCCGGGACAGGGGTCTCCTCCACAGATACGCAGTATTTT	CASSAGTGVSSTDTQYF
.	TRBJ2-3	TRBV5-1	TRBD1	TGCGCCAGCAGCTTGGGACAGGGGGGAGCAGATACGCAGTATTTT	CASSLGQGGADTQYF
.	TRBJ2-2	TRBV19	.	TGTGCCAGCGAGGTCGGCGGGGAGCTGTTTTTT	CASEVGGELFF
.	TRBJ2-1	TRBV19	.	TGTGCCAGCCAACGACAGGCCCCCTACAATGAGCAGTTCTTC	CASQRQAPYNEQFF
.	TRBJ1-1	TRBV29-1	TRBD1	TGCAGCGTGCGTCCGGACAGGGCACCGGGGACTGAAGCTTTCTTT	CSVRPDRAPGTEAFF
.	TRBJ1-5	TRBV10-3	TRBD1	TGTGCCATCAGTGAGTCTGGGACAGGGTTTCAGCCCCAGCATTTT	CAISESGTGFQPQHF
.	TRBJ1-1	TRBV21-1	.	TGTGCCAGCAGCAAGAATCGGTCCAGGAACACTGAAGCTTTCTTT	CASSKNRSRNTEAFF
.	TRBJ1-1	TRBV30	.	TGTGCCTGGGAACGGTCTACCCGGGGGGCTTTCTTT	CAWERSTRGAFF
.	TRBJ1-4	TRBV5-1	TRBD1	TGCGCCAGCAGGGTCCAGGGGGTTAATGAAAAACTGTTTTTT	CASRVQGVNEKLFF
.	TRBJ2-2	TRBV18	TRBD2	TGTGCCAGCTCACCCATGCAGCGGGAGCTGAACACCGGGGAGCTGTTTTTT	CASSPMQRELNTGELFF
.	TRBJ2-7	TRBV19	.	TGTGCCAGTAGTATTGAGGGGGGCTACTACGAGCAGTACTTC	CASSIEGGYYEQYF
.	TRBJ2-1	TRBV5-6	TRBD1	TGTGCCAGCAGCCCGGACAGGGTTGGGTCCTACAATGAGCAGTTCTTC	CASSPDRVGSYNEQFF
.	TRBJ2-7	TRBV10-3	.	TGTGCCATCAGGGCAGAGCGGTTCACCTACGAGCAGTACTTC	CAIRAERFTYEQYF
.	TRBJ2-2	TRBV2	.	TGTGCCAGCAACCTAGGTGGGGTTGACACCGGGGAGCTGTTTTTT	CASNLGGVDTGELFF
.	TRBJ2-3	TRBV6-5	TRBD1	TGTGCTAGCTCCGAGGGGGCTGAAGATACGCAGTATTTT	CASSEGAEDTQYF
.	TRBJ2-7	TRBV9	.	TGTGCCAGCAGCGCCGGACTGGGACTGACCTACGAGCAGTACTTC	CASSAGLGLTYEQYF
.	TRBJ2-1	TRBV5-4	.	TGTGCCAGCAGCTTGGGGGGCAGAGGCTCCTACAATGAGCAGTTCTTC	CASSLGGRGSYNEQFF
.	TRBJ2-4	TRBV6-6	TRBD2	TGTGCCAGCACCGATAGCGGGACGGGAAACATTCAGTACTTC	CASTDSGTGNIQYF
.	TRBJ1-2	TRBV19	.	TGTGCCAGTAGTATTGTGGGGATAGGCTATGGCTACACCTTC	CASSIVGIGYGYTF
.	TRBJ2-3	TRBV2	.	TGTGCCAGCAGCAGGGCGAACTACGACACAGATACGCAGTATTTT	CASSRANYDTDTQYF
few	TRBJ1-4	TRBV19	TRBD1	TGTGCCAGTAAAGGGACAGGGACAAAACTGTTTTTT	CASKGTGTKLFF
.	TRBJ1-2	TRBV18	TRBD1	TGTGCCAGCTCACGACGGAGACAGGGGCAGAACGGCTACACCTTC	CASSRRRQGQNGYTF
.	TRBJ2-3	TRBV11-2	TRBD2	TGTGCCAGCAGCTTCGAAGCGGGACGTAGCACAGATACGCAGTATTTT	CASSFEAGRSTDTQYF
.	TRBJ2-7	TRBV21-1	.	TGTGCCAGCAGCAAAGCTCACGAAAACGAGCAGTACTTC	CASSKAHENEQYF
few	TRBJ1-1	TRBV29-1	.	TGCAGCGTTGAGCCTCAGGGGAGTGAAGCTTTCTTT	CSVEPQGSEAFF
.	TRBJ1-1	TRBV30	.	TGTGCCTGGAGTCTTAGGACAGAAGCTTTCTTT	CAWSLRTEAFF
.	TRBJ2-7	TRBV27	.	TGTGCCAGCAGTAGACGAGACGGCTTAAGGGAGCAGTACTTC	CASSRRDGLREQYF
.	TRBJ2-7	TRBV9	.	TGTGCCAGCAGCTCTAGCTCCTACGAGCAGTACTTC	CASSSSSYEQYF
.	TRBJ2-6	TRBV5-1	.	TGCGCCAGCAGCTTGGGACCCGGAGGGGGGGCCAACGTCCTGACTTTC	CASSLGPGGGANVLTF
.	TRBJ2-7	TRBV7-9	.	TGTGCCAGCAGCTTATTGGGCACCGCCTACGAGCAGTACTTC	CASSLLGTAYEQYF
.	TRBJ2-1	TRBV7-9	.	TGTGCCAGCACCCCGGGCCCAGTGACCTACAATGAGCAGTTCTTC	CASTPGPVTYNEQFF
few	TRBJ1-5	TRBV30	.	TGTGCCTGGAGTAGTGGCAGCTCTTATAGCAATCAGCCCCAGCATTTT	CAWSSGSSYSNQPQHF
once	TRBJ2-5	TRBV5-1	TRBD1	TGCGCCAGCAGCCCGGGACAGACTCAAGAGACCCAGTACTTC	CASSPGQTQETQYF
.	TRBJ2-1	TRBV6-5	.	TGTGCCAGCAGTTACGGCCATACCCTCAATGAGCAGTTCTTC	CASSYGHTLNEQFF
.	TRBJ2-2	TRBV5-4	.	TGTGCCAGCAGCTCCTACAGGACAGCCTCCCGCGGGGAGCTGTTTTTT	CASSSYRTASRGELFF
.	TRBJ2-1	TRBV7-7	.	TGTGCTAGCAGTCCCGCCCGGGCCAACAATGAGCAGTTCTTC	CASSPARANNEQFF
.	TRBJ1-1	TRBV6-5	.	TGTGCCAGCAGTTACTCGGGTGTGGGGACTGAAGCTTTCTTT	CASSYSGVGTEAFF
.	TRBJ2-2	TRBV4-1	.	TGCGCCAGCAGCCTCCTGAGGCACACCGGGGAGCTGTTTTTT	CASSLLRHTGELFF
.	TRBJ1-5	TRBV6-5	.	TGTGCCAGCAGTCGAGGGGGAAATCAGCCCCAGCATTTT	CASSRGGNQPQHF
.	TRBJ1-2	TRBV4-1	.	TGCGCCAGCAGCCAAGATCTGGCCCGCTACACCTTC	CASSQDLARYTF
.	TRBJ2-7	TRBV6-5	.	TGTGCCAGCAGAAAAGAGGGACACGAGCAGTACTTC	CASRKEGHEQYF
.	TRBJ2-1	TRBV9	TRBD2	TGTGCCAGCAGCTCCGGGACTAGCGGGAGGTACAATGAGCAGTTCTTC	CASSSGTSGRYNEQFF
.	TRBJ2-2	TRBV6-5	.	TGTGCCAGCAGTTATAAGGGGCCCCCCGGGGAGCTGTTTTTT	CASSYKGPPGELFF
.	TRBJ1-4	TRBV7-2	.	TGTGCCAGCAGCACCAGACCGGGTGGTGAAAAACTGTTTTTT	CASSTRPGGEKLFF